Following are 14 T cell receptor beta chains from one sample sequenced in a study of CD8 T cells in Susac syndrome. When the RNA was reverse transcribed, random hexamers were used with an input of about 0.45 to 1 ug. MiXCR was run by TCRdb on the immunoSEQ multiplex PCR reads, yielding one entry per CDR3 protein. The sample holds 120,000 or so distinct CDR3 sequences, about 95% seen once. Sequencing input: CD4+ T cells from PBMCs. These receptor sequences come from a human donor in good health.

The chain recombines TRBV12-3 or TRBV12-4 with TRBJ2-2; D is undetermined. V lost 3 bases, J lost 1 base, and 9 bases lay in between. There are 15 residues in the CDR3. CDR3 bases: TGTGCCAGCAGTTTGGACGTACGGAACACCGGGGAGCTGTTTTTT. Protein product: CASSLDVRNTGELFF.

The chain recombines TRBV5-1 with TRBJ1-1; tentative D call: TRBD1 (6 bases). Trimming stripped 4 bases from V and 1 base from J, with 14 bases between. The germline gives CDR1 SGHRS, CDR2 YFSETQ. There are 15 residues in the CDR3. The CDR3 spells CASSPWTDQNTEAFF. CDR3 DNA: TGCGCCAGCAGCCCATGGACAGATCAGAACACTGAAGCTTTCTTT. The entire variable domain, with the rest obtained from reference TRBV5-1 and TRBJ1-1, is as follows: KAGVTQTPRYLIKTRGQQVTLSCSPISGHRSVSWYQQTPGQGLQFLFEYFSETQRNKGNFPGRFSGRQFSNSRSEMNVSTLELGDSALYLCASSPWTDQNTEAFFGQGTRLTVV.

As DNA, the CDR3 is TGCAGCGCCAAGGAGGGGGGTGAAGCTTTCTTT. Its translation is CSAKEGGEAFF. The V and J genes are TRBV29-1 and TRBJ1-1; weak D call: TRBD1 (6 bases). CDR1 is SQVTM and CDR2 is ANQGSEA in the germline V gene. The CDR3 has 11 amino acids. V dropped 7 bases and J dropped 7 bases, with 13 bases sitting between them.

The CDR3 sequence: CASSRGLAGLGTQYF. The CDR3 DNA reads TGCGCCAGCAGCCGCGGACTAGCGGGACTTGGTACGCAGTATTTT. The J gene is TRBJ2-3, the V gene TRBV5-1; 12 bases map to TRBD2. Per the germline V gene, CDR1 is SGHRS and CDR2 is YFSETQ. Trimming cost V 4 bases and J 8 bases; bases outside gene matches: 8. The CDR3 is made up of 15 amino acids.

The table lists this clonotype with a few counts. The chain joins TRBV24-1 to TRBJ2-1; TRBD1 agrees at 10 bases. CDR3 length equals 15 residues. The V and J ends lost 3 bases and 7 bases, in that order; junction bases with no gene match: 5. Germline loops: CDR1 KGHDR, CDR2 SFDVKD. The CDR3 nucleotides are TGTGCCACCAGTGATCCGGGACAGGGGACGAATGAGCAGTTCTTC. Protein: CATSDPGQGTNEQFF.

The chain carries TRBV2 and TRBJ2-3; D call uncertain. V was clipped by 6 bases and J by 10 bases, with 8 bases between them. CDR3 length: 10 residues. The V gene's germline CDR1 is SNHLY and CDR2 FYNNEI. CDR3 coding DNA: TGTGCCAGCAGGCCCTACCCGCAGTATTTT. It translates to CASRPYPQYF.

J is TRBJ2-3 and V is TRBV6-1; 10 positions match TRBD2. The CDR3 runs 15 residues. The V segment lost 7 bases and the J segment 4 bases; nucleotides outside the gene matches: 8. CDR1 is MNHNS and CDR2 is SASEGT in the germline V gene. The CDR3 DNA sequence: TGTGCCAGCATAATCTCTAGCGGGAGCGCAGATACGCAGTATTTT. Translation gives CASIISSGSADTQYF.

The chain is built from TRBV3-1 and TRBJ2-7; D is unresolved. Germline V gives CDR1 LGHDT, CDR2 YNNKEL (reference sequence). The CDR3 runs 13 residues. The ends were cut back, 3 bases at V and 2 bases at J, with 8 bases in the middle. Here the CDR3 DNA reads TGTGCCAGCAGCCAGAACGTTGCCTACGAGCAGTACTTC. Its protein product is CASSQNVAYEQYF.

The chain couples TRBV7-9 to TRBJ2-7; D tentatively reads TRBD1 or TRBD2 (5 bases each). The ends were cut back, 4 bases at V and 2 bases at J, with 12 bases in the middle. Germline V gives CDR1 SEHNR, CDR2 FQNEAQ (reference sequence). This CDR3 is 14 amino acids long. In DNA, the CDR3 is TGTGCCAGCAGCTCCAGGGACCCGGCCTACGAGCAGTACTTC. It specifies CASSSRDPAYEQYF.

The chain recombines TRBV9 with TRBJ2-4; 10 bases line up with TRBD2. This CDR3 is built from 19 residues. Unmatched junction bases numbered 16, after V lost 0 bases and J lost 7 bases. CDR1 is SGDLS and CDR2 is YYNGEE in the germline V gene. CDR3 bases: TGTGCCAGCAGCGTAGAAAGTGTCCTAGCGGGAGATCTGGGGAACATTCAGTACTTC. It codes for CASSVESVLAGDLGNIQYF.

The chain links TRBV28 to TRBJ2-7; 7 positions agree with TRBD1. Germline V gene sequence: CDR1 MDHEN, CDR2 SYDVKM. CDR3 length: 15 residues. The trim removed 4 bases at V and 3 bases at J, leaving 9 bases unmatched. Here the CDR3 DNA reads TGTGCCAGCAGTTCCGCAGGGGGACAGTACTACGAGCAGTACTTC. Protein: CASSSAGGQYYEQYF.

This sequence joins TRBV6-1 and TRBJ2-1; D is possibly TRBD2 (6 bases). The V end was cut by 2 bases, the J end by 5 bases, with 7 bases between. Germline V gives CDR1 MNHNS, CDR2 SASEGT. The CDR3 is made up of 13 amino acids. CDR3 region: CASSELAHNEQFF. CDR3 nucleotide sequence: TGTGCCAGCAGTGAACTAGCGCACAATGAGCAGTTCTTC.

As concerns this clonotype: One end of the junction fails to match germline, which may point to a read error. V gene TRBV5-1 combines with J gene TRBJ1-1, with D tentatively TRBD1 (5 bases). Germline CDR1 reads SGHRS; CDR2 reads YFSETQ. The CDR3 length is 15 residues. The CDR3 protein is CASRLGGFTNTEAFF. In nucleotides, the CDR3 is TGCGCCAGCAGATTGGGGGGGTTTACGAACACTGAAGCTTTCTTT.

This rearrangement joins TRBV7-2 to TRBJ2-5; D gene unclear. The V end lost 2 bases, the J end lost 7 bases, and 14 bases lay between the germline ends. Germline V gene data show CDR1 as SGHTA and CDR2 as FQGNSA. The CDR3 is made up of 14 amino acids. CDR3 sequence (DNA): TGTGCCAGCAGCTTAAATTCAGGAACGGGGACCCAGTACTTC. It translates to CASSLNSGTGTQYF.